These 2 T cell receptor beta chains came from one sample sequenced in a study of blood T cell repertoires in COVID-19. Assay used: immunoSEQ multiplex PCR; TCRdb lists only in-frame clones, some missing. The repertoire holds roughly 200,000 clones, with around 80% as singletons. The sequencing sample was made of peripheral blood. The receptor set was obtained from a man aged 35 to 55 with active or convalescent COVID-19.

J is TRBJ1-2 and V is TRBV4-1; weak D call: TRBD1 (6 bases). Germline V gives CDR1 MGHRA, CDR2 YSYEKL. CDR3 length: 15 amino acids. The V end lost 4 bases, the J end lost 3 bases, and 15 bases lay between the germline ends. CDR3 residues: CASSLNPSGDYGYTF. CDR3 in DNA: TGCGCCAGCAGCCTGAACCCCTCAGGGGACTATGGCTACACCTTC.

This clone was observed a handful of times. The chain combines TRBV4-2 with TRBJ2-2; tentative D call: TRBD1 (5 bases). The CDR3 has 16 amino acids. V lost 0 bases and J 7 bases, leaving 15 bases between the germline ends. Germline CDR1 is LGHNA and CDR2 is YNFKEQ. The CDR3 here is CASSQESGSVSGELFF. The CDR3 coding sequence is TGTGCCAGCAGCCAAGAGTCAGGGTCGGTGAGCGGGGAGCTGTTTTTT.